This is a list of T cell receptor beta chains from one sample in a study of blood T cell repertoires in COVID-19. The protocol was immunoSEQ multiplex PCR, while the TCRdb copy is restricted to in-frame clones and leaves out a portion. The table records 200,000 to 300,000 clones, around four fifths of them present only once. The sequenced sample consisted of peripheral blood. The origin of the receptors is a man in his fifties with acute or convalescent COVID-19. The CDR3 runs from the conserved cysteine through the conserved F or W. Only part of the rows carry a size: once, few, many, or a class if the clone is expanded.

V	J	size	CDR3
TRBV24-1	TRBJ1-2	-	CATSDSGQRNYGYTF
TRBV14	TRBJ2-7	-	CASSRANEQYF
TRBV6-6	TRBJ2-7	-	CASSPTSGLYEQYF
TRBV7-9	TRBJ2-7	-	CASSLLVGRGDEQYF
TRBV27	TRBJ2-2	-	CASSLAGTSRTGELFF
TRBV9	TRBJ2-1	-	CASSETSGGNEQFF
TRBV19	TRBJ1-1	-	CASSIWGPVTEAFF
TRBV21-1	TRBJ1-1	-	CASSKGQPKQNTEAFF
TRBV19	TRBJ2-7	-	CASRGLSSYEQYF
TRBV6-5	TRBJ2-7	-	CASKKGQFYEQYF
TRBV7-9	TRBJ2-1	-	CASSFSGRTMLNEQFF
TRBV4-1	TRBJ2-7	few	CASSQATGQGYEQYF
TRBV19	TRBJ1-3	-	CASRVGGRSGNTIYF
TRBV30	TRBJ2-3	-	CAFRGPRDTQYF
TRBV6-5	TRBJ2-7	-	CASSYSRTAPYEQYF
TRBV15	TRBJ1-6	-	CATSRVPVRDRNNSPLHF
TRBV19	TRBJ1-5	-	CASSPGGGGNQPQHF
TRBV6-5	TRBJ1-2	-	CATRHGGLDYGYTF
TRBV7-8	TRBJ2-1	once	CASSLARGGLQGEQFF
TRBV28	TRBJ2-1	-	CASSHPNYNEQFF
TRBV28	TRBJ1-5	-	CAIRGQGVEPQHF
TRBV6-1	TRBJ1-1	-	CASSEVGQRAFF
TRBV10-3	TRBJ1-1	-	CASCNYTEAFF
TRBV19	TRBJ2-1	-	CASGTSGDEQFF
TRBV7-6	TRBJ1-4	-	CASSLTGFATNEKLFF
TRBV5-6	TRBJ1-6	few	CASSWGQDNSPLHF
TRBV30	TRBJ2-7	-	CAWSLPGQGRYEQYF
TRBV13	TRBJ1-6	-	CASSPTRSYNSPLHF
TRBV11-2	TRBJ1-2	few	CASSLAGERGYTF
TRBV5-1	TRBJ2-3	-	CASSLAGESTDTQYF
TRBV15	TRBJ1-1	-	CATSRTGATEAFF
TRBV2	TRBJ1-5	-	CASSEGPQKNQPQHF
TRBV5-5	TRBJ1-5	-	CASSLGFGSTQPQHF
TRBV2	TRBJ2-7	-	CASSWDRAHEQYF
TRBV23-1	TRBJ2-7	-	CASNPRESGTVSYEQYF
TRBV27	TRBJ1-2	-	CASSAGQGDYGYTF
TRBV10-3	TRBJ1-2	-	CAISDPLGTGNGYTF
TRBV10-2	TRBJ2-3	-	CASSVSRGTDTQYF
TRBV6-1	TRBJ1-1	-	CASSEASGYTEAFF
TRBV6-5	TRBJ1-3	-	CASGGLTGKGNTIYF
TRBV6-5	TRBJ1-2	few	CASRLRQGGYGYTF
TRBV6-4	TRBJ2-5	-	CASRTLLPGTGPKETQYF
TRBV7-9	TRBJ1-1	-	CANRAVNTEAFF
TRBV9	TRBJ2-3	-	CASSVVGTGITDTQYF
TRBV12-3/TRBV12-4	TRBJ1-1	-	CASSLVYSAFF
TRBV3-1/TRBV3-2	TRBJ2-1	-	CASSPLVTDEQFF
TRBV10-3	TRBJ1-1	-	CAISESLRGGTEAFF
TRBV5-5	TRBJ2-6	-	CASSFQGSGANVLTF
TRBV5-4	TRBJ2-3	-	CASSLAGGGTDTQYF
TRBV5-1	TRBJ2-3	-	CASSFTSVLVTDTQYF